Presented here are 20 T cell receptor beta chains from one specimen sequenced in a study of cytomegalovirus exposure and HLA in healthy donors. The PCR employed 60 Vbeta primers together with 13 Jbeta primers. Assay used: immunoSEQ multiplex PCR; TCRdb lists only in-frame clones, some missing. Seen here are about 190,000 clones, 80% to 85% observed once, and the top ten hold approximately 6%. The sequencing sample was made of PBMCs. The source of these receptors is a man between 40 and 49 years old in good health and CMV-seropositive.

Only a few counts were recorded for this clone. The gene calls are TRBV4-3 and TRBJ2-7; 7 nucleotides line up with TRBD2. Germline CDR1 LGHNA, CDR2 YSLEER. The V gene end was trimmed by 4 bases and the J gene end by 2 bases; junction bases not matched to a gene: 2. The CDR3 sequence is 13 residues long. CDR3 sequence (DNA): TGCGCCAGCAGCCTCGGGACTACCTACGAGCAGTACTTC. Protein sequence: CASSLGTTYEQYF.

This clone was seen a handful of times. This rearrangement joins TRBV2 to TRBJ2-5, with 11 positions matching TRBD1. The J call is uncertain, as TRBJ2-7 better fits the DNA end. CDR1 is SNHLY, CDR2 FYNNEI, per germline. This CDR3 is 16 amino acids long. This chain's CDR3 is CASSEVGQGALYEQYF. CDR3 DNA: TGTGCCAGCAGTGAAGTTGGACAGGGGGCTTTGTACGAGCAGTACTTC.

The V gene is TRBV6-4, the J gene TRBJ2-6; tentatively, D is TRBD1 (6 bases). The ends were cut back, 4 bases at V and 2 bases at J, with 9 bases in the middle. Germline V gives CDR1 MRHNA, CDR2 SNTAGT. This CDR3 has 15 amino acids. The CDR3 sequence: CASSVEGAGANVLTF. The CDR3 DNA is TGTGCCAGCAGTGTTGAGGGGGCTGGGGCCAACGTCCTGACTTTC.

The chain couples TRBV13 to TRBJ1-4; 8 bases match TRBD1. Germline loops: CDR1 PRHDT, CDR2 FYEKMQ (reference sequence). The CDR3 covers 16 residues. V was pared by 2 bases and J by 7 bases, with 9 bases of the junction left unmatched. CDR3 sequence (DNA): TGTGCCAGCAGCTTATCGTCCAGGGGGCGCGGTGAAAAACTGTTTTTT. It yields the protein CASSLSSRGRGEKLFF.

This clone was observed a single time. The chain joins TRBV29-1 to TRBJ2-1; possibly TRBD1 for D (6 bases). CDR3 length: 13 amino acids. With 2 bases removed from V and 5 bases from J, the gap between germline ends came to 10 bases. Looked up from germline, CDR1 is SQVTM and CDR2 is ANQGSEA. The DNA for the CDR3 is TGCAGCGTTGAAACTGGACAGAACAATGAGCAGTTCTTC. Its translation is CSVETGQNNEQFF.

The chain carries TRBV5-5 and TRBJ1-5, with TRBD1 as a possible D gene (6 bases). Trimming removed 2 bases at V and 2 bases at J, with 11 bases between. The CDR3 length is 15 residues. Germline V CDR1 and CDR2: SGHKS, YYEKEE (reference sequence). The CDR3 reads CASSFWGRGNQPQHF. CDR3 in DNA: TGTGCCAGCAGCTTTTGGGGGCGCGGCAATCAGCCCCAGCATTTT.

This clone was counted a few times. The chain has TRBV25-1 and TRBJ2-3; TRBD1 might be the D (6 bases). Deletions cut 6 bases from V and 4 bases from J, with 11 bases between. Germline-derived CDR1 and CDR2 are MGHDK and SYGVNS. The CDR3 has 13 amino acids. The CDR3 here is CASSDRWADTQYF. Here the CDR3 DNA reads TGTGCCAGCAGCGACAGGTGGGCAGATACGCAGTATTTT.

DNA of the CDR3: TGTGCCAGCAGCCCCGGGACTAGCGGAATCTACGAGCAGTACTTC. Its protein product is CASSPGTSGIYEQYF. The chain couples TRBV6-5 to TRBJ2-7; 11 nucleotides match TRBD2. With V trimmed by 6 bases and J by 3 bases, 7 bases remained unmatched. The CDR3 sequence is 15 residues long. Germline V gene data show CDR1 as MNHEY and CDR2 as SVGAGI.

CDR3 amino acids: CASRTPTGDNEQFF. Here the CDR3 DNA reads TGTGCCAGCAGGACACCCACGGGGGATAATGAGCAGTTCTTC. The V gene is TRBV25-1, the J gene TRBJ2-1, with D possibly TRBD2 on 6 matching bases. The length of the CDR3 is 14 residues. The V gene lost 6 bases and the J gene lost 7 bases, with 16 bases spanning the gap. Per germline, CDR1 MGHDK and CDR2 SYGVNS.

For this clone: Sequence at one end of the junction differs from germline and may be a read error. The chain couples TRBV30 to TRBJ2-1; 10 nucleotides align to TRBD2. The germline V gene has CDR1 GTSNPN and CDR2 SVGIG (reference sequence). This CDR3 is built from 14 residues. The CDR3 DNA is TGTGCCTGGAGGAAGCGGGGGGGCGTTTTAGGAAGGATCTTC. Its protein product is CAWRKRGGVLGRIF.

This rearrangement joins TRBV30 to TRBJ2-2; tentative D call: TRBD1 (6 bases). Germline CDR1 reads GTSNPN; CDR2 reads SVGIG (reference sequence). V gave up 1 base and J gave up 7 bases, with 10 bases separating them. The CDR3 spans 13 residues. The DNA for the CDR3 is TGTGCCTGGAGTGAATTACAGGGCGGGGAGCTGTTTTTT. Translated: CAWSELQGGELFF. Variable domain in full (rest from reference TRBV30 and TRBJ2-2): SQTIHQWPATLVQPVGSPLSLECTVEGTSNPNLYWYRQAAGRGLQLLFYSVGIGQISSEVPQNLSASRPQDRQFILSSKKLLLSDSGFYLCAWSELQGGELFFGEGSRLTVL.

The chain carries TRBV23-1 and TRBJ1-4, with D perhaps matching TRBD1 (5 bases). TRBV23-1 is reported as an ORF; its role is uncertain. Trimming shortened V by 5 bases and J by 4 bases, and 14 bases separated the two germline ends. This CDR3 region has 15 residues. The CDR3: CASSGGGALNEKLFF. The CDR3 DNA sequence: TGCGCCAGCAGTGGAGGAGGGGCCCTTAATGAAAAACTGTTTTTT.

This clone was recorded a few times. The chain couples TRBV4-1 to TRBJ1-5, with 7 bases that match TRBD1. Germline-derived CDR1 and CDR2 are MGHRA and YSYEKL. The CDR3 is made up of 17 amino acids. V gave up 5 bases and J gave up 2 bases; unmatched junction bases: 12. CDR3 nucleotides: TGCGCCAGCAGCTGGGAAAAAAGGGGGCAGGGCAATCAGCCCCAGCATTTT. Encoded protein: CASSWEKRGQGNQPQHF.

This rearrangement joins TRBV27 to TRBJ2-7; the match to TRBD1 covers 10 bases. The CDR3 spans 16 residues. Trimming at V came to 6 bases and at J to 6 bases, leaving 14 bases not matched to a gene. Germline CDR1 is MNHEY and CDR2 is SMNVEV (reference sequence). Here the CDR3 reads CASSPTGGAKNFEQYF. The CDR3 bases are TGTGCCAGCAGCCCGACAGGGGGCGCAAAGAATTTCGAGCAGTACTTC.

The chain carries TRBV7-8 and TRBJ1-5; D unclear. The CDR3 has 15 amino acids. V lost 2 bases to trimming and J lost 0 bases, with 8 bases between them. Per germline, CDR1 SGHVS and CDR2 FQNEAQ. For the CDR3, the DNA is TGTGCCAGCAGCTTAAGTGGCATTAGCAATCAGCCCCAGCATTTT. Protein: CASSLSGISNQPQHF.

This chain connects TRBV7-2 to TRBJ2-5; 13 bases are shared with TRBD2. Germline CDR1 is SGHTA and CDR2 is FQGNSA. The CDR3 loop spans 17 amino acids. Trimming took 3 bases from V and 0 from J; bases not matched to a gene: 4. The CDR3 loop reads CASSFILAGGHQETQYF. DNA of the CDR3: TGTGCCAGCAGCTTTATACTAGCGGGGGGGCACCAAGAGACCCAGTACTTC.

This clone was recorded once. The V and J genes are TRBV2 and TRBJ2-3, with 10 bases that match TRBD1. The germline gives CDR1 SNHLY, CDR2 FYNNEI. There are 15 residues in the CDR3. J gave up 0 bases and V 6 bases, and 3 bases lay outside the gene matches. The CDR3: CASSADRGSTDTQYF. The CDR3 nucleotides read TGTGCCAGCAGCGCGGACAGGGGGAGCACAGATACGCAGTATTTT.

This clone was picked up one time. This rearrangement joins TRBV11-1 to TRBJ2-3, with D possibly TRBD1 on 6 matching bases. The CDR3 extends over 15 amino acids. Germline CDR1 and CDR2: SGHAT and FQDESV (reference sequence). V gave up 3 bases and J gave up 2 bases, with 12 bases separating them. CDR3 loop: CASSFGGGPTDTQYF. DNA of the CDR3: TGTGCCAGCAGCTTCGGTGGGGGCCCCACAGATACGCAGTATTTT.

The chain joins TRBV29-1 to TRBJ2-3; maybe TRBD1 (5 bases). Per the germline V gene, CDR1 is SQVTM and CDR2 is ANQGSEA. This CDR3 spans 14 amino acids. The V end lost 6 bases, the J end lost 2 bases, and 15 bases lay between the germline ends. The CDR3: CSVSGSDYTDTQYF. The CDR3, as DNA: TGCAGCGTGTCAGGGTCTGATTACACAGATACGCAGTATTTT.

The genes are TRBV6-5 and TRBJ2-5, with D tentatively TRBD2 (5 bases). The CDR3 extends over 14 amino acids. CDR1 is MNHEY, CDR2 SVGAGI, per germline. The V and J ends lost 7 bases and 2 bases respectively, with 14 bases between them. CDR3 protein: CASTPRAPQETQYF. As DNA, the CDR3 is TGTGCCAGCACGCCGCGGGCCCCGCAAGAGACCCAGTACTTC.